This T cell receptor (beta chain) was identified during a study of cytomegalovirus exposure and HLA in healthy donors. Study overall: The approximately 670 first-cohort repertoires shared a platform with the 130 or so validation repertoires, as reported in a later analysis.

About this clone: Its target is unknown.

Study-level results: The authors enumerated around 150 TCR beta chains as linked to cytomegalovirus. Reportedly, cytomegalovirus status was diagnosed with high sensitivity and specificity.

TCRdb keeps only in-frame clones here, not all; method: immunoSEQ multiplex PCR. The sample carries 130,000 to 150,000 clones, 84% recorded once. The CDR3 covers 14 residues. The J segment lost 4 bases and the V segment lost 5 bases, leaving 6 bases of the junction unmatched. Germline V gene sequence: CDR1 MNHEY, CDR2 SVGAGI. The TCR comes from a woman under 40 in good health and CMV-seronegative. The sample taken for sequencing was PBMCs. The chain couples TRBV6-5 to TRBJ1-2; 8 nucleotides agree with TRBD1. CDR3 bases: TGTGCCAGCAGTCGCTGGACAGGGCGCTATGGCTACACCTTC. Translated: CASSRWTGRYGYTF.